Each of the 14 T cell receptor beta chains below was sequenced from the same sample in a study of blood T cell repertoires in COVID-19. Libraries were prepared by immunoSEQ multiplex PCR; TCRdb keeps only in-frame clonotypes and omits some of them. This table holds a few hundred thousand clones, around 84% found once. Sequencing was performed on peripheral blood. Every receptor here comes from a middle-aged woman who had recovered from COVID-19.

The chain carries TRBV19 and TRBJ2-5; TRBD2 aligns across 10 bases. Looked up from germline, CDR1 is LNHDA and CDR2 is SQIVND (reference sequence). The CDR3 is 15 amino acids. Trimming took 4 bases from V and 6 from J; bases not matched to a gene: 8. The DNA of the CDR3 is TGTGCCAGTAGTACAGCGGGGGGGGGCCAGAAGACCCAGTACTTC. Protein sequence: CASSTAGGGQKTQYF.

The chain is built from TRBV3-1 (or the pseudogene TRBV3-2) and TRBJ2-7; TRBD1 agrees at 11 bases. This CDR3 comprises 15 residues. After removal of 6 bases from V and 6 bases from J, the junction contained 10 bases not matched to a gene. CDR1 LGHDT and CDR2 YNNKEL come from the germline V gene (reference sequence). The CDR3 coding sequence is TGTGCCAGCAGTTATAGGACAGGGGGCTCCGCCGAGCAGTACTTC. Protein product: CASSYRTGGSAEQYF.

The rearrangement links TRBV7-9 to TRBJ1-4; TRBD1 matches at 10 bases. The CDR3 is made up of 14 amino acids. CDR1 SEHNR and CDR2 FQNEAQ come from the germline V gene (reference sequence). Trimming removed 4 bases from V and 7 bases from J; junction bases left unmatched: 3. CDR3 sequence reads: CASSSGDRGEKLFF. For the CDR3, the DNA is TGTGCCAGCAGCTCCGGGGACAGGGGTGAAAAACTGTTTTTT. Full variable domain (rest looked up from reference TRBV7-9 and TRBJ1-4): DTGVSQNPRHKITKRGQNVTFRCDPISEHNRLYWYRQTLGQGPEFLTYFQNEAQLEKSRLLSDRFSAERPKGSFSTLEIQRTEQGDSAMYLCASSSGDRGEKLFFGSGTQLSVL.

The chain couples TRBV7-9 to TRBJ2-3; tentatively, D is TRBD2 (6 bases). Germline V gene data show CDR1 as SEHNR and CDR2 as FQNEAQ (reference sequence). This CDR3 has 17 residues. V was cut by 5 bases and J by 2 bases, with 20 bases left in between. The CDR3, as DNA: TGTGCCAGCAGCCCCTTTGGAGCGGGCAATCCCACAGATACGCAGTATTTT. This gives the protein CASSPFGAGNPTDTQYF. The variable domain in full, completed from reference TRBV7-9 and TRBJ2-3, reads DTGVSQNPRHKITKRGQNVTFRCDPISEHNRLYWYRQTLGQGPEFLTYFQNEAQLEKSRLLSDRFSAERPKGSFSTLEIQRTEQGDSAMYLCASSPFGAGNPTDTQYFGPGTRLTVL.

This chain joins TRBV5-1 and TRBJ2-3, with 8 positions matching TRBD2. Trimming at V came to 2 bases and at J to 5 bases, leaving 10 bases not matched to a gene. Germline V gene sequence: CDR1 SGHRS, CDR2 YFSETQ. The CDR3 spans 16 residues. The CDR3 sequence is CASSFGGALFEDTQYF. The CDR3 nucleotides read TGCGCCAGCAGCTTCGGGGGGGCCTTGTTTGAAGATACGCAGTATTTT.

The genes are TRBV4-2 and TRBJ2-7; a weak D match, TRBD2 (7 bases). There are 16 residues in the CDR3. CDR1 is LGHNA, CDR2 YNFKEQ, per germline. V gave up 0 bases and J gave up 5 bases, with 17 bases separating them. The CDR3 nucleotides are TGTGCCAGCAGCCAAGATGGCGGAGGGGGGGTCGACGAGCAGTACTTC. Its translation: CASSQDGGGGVDEQYF.

The chain employs TRBV19 and TRBJ2-1; a possible D gene is TRBD1 (5 bases). Per the germline V gene, CDR1 is LNHDA and CDR2 is SQIVND (reference sequence). CDR3 length: 14 residues. V was pared by 3 bases and J by 9 bases, with 15 bases between. In DNA form, the CDR3 reads TGTGCCAGTAGTATGGCCAGGGTGCCCACTGAGCAGTTCTTC. Encoded protein: CASSMARVPTEQFF.

The chain recombines TRBV6-5 with TRBJ2-3; D is undetermined. Trimming pared 0 bases from V and 5 bases from J, leaving 6 bases between. Germline V CDR1 and CDR2: MNHEY, SVGAGI. The CDR3 covers 13 residues. CDR3 nucleotide sequence: TGTGCCAGCAGTTACTCGCAGTTAGATACGCAGTATTTT. As protein: CASSYSQLDTQYF.

On this clone itself: One end of the junction does not line up with germline, which may come from a read error. The genes are TRBV4-2 and TRBJ1-2, with 7 bases identical to TRBD1. Germline V gene sequence: CDR1 LGHNA, CDR2 YNFKEQ. CDR3 length: 14 residues. This chain's CDR3 is CASSPSLSDRVFCF. CDR3 nucleotide sequence: TGTGCCAGCAGCCCAAGCTTATCCGACAGGGTTTTTTGTTTC.

V gene TRBV5-8 combines with J gene TRBJ2-7, with TRBD2 as a possible D gene (6 bases). Per the germline V gene, CDR1 is SGHTS and CDR2 is YDEGEE. V was pared by 4 bases and J by 1 base, with 18 bases between. The CDR3 extends over 16 amino acids. The CDR3 DNA is TGTGCCAGCAGCCCCAGGCGGGGCCAGGCTTCCTACGAGCAGTACTTC. Translation gives CASSPRRGQASYEQYF.

CDR3 loop: CASSLDRVNEQFF. The CDR3 DNA is TGTGCCAGCAGTTTAGACAGGGTGAATGAGCAGTTCTTC. The chain carries TRBV6-5 and TRBJ2-1; TRBD1 matches 7 bases. The germline V gene encodes CDR1 MNHEY and CDR2 SVGAGI. The V segment lost 4 bases and the J segment 7 bases; nucleotides outside the gene matches: 4. The CDR3 runs 13 residues.

The chain links TRBV3-1 (or the pseudogene TRBV3-2) to TRBJ1-3; tentatively, D is TRBD1 (5 bases). Germline assignment: CDR1 LGHDT and CDR2 YNNKEL (reference sequence). This CDR3 contains 12 residues. V was clipped by 3 bases and J by 14 bases, with 14 bases between them. In DNA form, the CDR3 reads TGTGCCAGCAGCCATGGACCGACGGGGGTATATTTT. Amino acids: CASSHGPTGVYF.

This clone appeared once. V and J are TRBV5-1 and TRBJ2-7; D uncertain. Trimming shortened V by 2 bases and J by 2 bases, and 14 bases separated the two germline ends. CDR3 size: 15 residues. The germline V gene encodes CDR1 SGHRS and CDR2 YFSETQ. CDR3 coding DNA: TGCGCCAGCAGCTTCCACAGATCCTTCGCCTACGAGCAGTACTTC. Translated: CASSFHRSFAYEQYF.

The V gene is TRBV11-3, the J gene TRBJ2-7; 8 bases fit TRBD1. V lost 0 bases and J lost 5; bases outside the gene matches: 6. The germline CDR1 and CDR2 sequences are SGHNT and YENEEA. This CDR3 spans 15 amino acids. CDR3 coding DNA: TGTGCCAGCAGCTTAGAAAGGACAGGGTACCACGAGCAGTACTTC. Residues: CASSLERTGYHEQYF.